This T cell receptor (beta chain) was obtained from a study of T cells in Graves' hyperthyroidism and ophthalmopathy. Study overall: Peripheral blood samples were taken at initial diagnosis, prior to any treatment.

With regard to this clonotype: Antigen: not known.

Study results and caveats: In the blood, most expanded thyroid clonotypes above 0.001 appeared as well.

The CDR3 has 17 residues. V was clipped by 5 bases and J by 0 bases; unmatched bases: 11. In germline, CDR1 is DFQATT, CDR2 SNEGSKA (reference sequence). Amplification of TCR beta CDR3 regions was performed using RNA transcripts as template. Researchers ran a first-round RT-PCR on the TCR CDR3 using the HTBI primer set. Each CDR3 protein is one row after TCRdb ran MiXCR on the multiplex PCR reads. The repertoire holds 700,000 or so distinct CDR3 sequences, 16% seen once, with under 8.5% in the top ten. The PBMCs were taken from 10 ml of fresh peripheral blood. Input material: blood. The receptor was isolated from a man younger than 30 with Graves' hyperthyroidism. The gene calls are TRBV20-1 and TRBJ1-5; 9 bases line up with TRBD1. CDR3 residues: CSASGQGGSYSNQPQHF. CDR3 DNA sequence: TGCAGTGCTTCGGGACAGGGAGGAAGCTATAGCAATCAGCCCCAGCATTTT.